The TCR beta chain described here comes from a study of shared clonotypes between healthy human individuals. The CDR3 is 15 amino acids. With 1 base clipped from V and 7 bases from J, the junction kept 10 bases outside the gene matches. Germline CDR1 reads KGHSH; CDR2 reads LQKENI. Measured with immunoSEQ multiplex PCR; TCRdb has only the in-frame clones, and not every one. This sample carries about 1 million clones, around 75% of them seen once, and the ten largest clones take approximately 1.5%. The clonotype was recovered from a man younger than 30 in good health. Sequenced input: memory CD4+ T cells sorted from blood. The sample's subset: CD45RA-negative fraction. The rearrangement uses TRBV18 and TRBJ2-7; 7 bases line up with TRBD1. The CDR3 DNA is TGTGCCAGCTCACCACTCGGGCAGGGGGTTAGGGAGCAGTACTTC. Protein product: CASSPLGQGVREQYF. Supplemented by reference TRBV18 and TRBJ2-7, the full variable domain reads NAGVMQNPRHLVRRRGQEARLRCSPMKGHSHVYWYRQLPEEGLKFMVYLQKENIIDESGMPKERFSAEFPKEGPSILRIQQVVRGDSAAYFCASSPLGQGVREQYFGPGTRLTVT.